These T cell receptor beta chains were read from a single sample in a study of neurological immune-mediated disorders. Each CDR3 protein gets one entry after TCRdb re-called the 5' RACE reads with MiXCR. The sample includes roughly 80,000 distinct CDR3 sequences, roughly 18% of them seen just once. The sample comprised PBMCs. Receptors originate from a woman aged 40-49 years in good health. CDR3s leave out the opening cysteine and the closing phenylalanine or tryptophan. The D gene is left open where the match is weak. Only some rows state a clone size, as once, few, many or a class for expanded clones.

D gene: .; V gene: TRBV30; clone size: .; J gene: TRBJ2-7; CDR3 protein: AWSTQVYEQY
D gene: .; V gene: TRBV3-1; clone size: many; J gene: TRBJ1-1; CDR3 protein: ASRQDRLNTEAF
D gene: .; V gene: TRBV20-1; clone size: .; J gene: TRBJ2-3; CDR3 protein: SAEYTDTKY
D gene: .; V gene: TRBV9; clone size: few; J gene: TRBJ2-3; CDR3 protein: ASSVDPTDTQY
D gene: TRBD2; V gene: TRBV25-1; clone size: many; J gene: TRBJ2-5; CDR3 protein: ASSSILAGGGETQY
D gene: .; V gene: TRBV7-3; clone size: many; J gene: TRBJ2-5; CDR3 protein: ASSSRPDPTETQY
D gene: .; V gene: TRBV30; clone size: few; J gene: TRBJ2-3; CDR3 protein: AWSTGGSTDTQY
D gene: .; V gene: TRBV7-2; clone size: many; J gene: TRBJ2-3; CDR3 protein: ASSLVSVGPDTQY
D gene: .; V gene: TRBV20-1; clone size: once; J gene: TRBJ2-5; CDR3 protein: SARDQGRGGARETQN
D gene: TRBD2; V gene: TRBV2; clone size: many; J gene: TRBJ2-3; CDR3 protein: ASSEGRGADTQY
D gene: .; V gene: TRBV10-3; clone size: many; J gene: TRBJ2-3; CDR3 protein: AISATATSTDTQY